The sequence of this T cell receptor (beta chain) was determined in a study of blood T cells in healthy people across ages. Study results and caveats: Age showed a roughly linear inverse relationship with TCR beta diversity per million T cells.

Germline values: CDR1 SGHTA, CDR2 FQGTGA. The CDR3 has 13 amino acids. J lost 4 bases, V lost 6 bases, and 3 bases had no gene match. This clonotype was observed many times. Its antigen is as yet unknown. Sample-barcoded 5' priming and a J-beta primer mix drove a second PCR of roughly 7 to 11 cycles. MiXCR, run by TCRdb on the 5' RACE reads, gives a single entry per CDR3 protein. The sample contains a few hundred thousand distinct CDR3 sequences, 25% to 30% of which appear only once. The sample comprised blood. The rearrangement uses TRBV7-3 and TRBJ2-1; the match to TRBD1 covers 7 bases. The TCR comes from a woman in her 70s in good health. The CDR3 sequence: CASSQGQYNEQFF. CDR3 DNA sequence: TGTGCCAGCAGTCAGGGACAGTACAATGAGCAGTTCTTC.